Listed here are 14 T cell receptor beta chains from one sample, sequenced in a study of breast tumors, draining lymph nodes, adjacent tissues. The lymph nodes were axillary draining lymph nodes from breast cancer patients. TCRdb redid the calling of the multiplex PCR reads with MiXCR, one entry per CDR3 protein. There are fewer than 150,000 distinct CDR3 sequences in the sample; around 20% occur only once, and roughly 2.4% lies in the top ten. The sequencing sample was made of axillary lymph node tissue. All receptors come from a female donor with breast cancer. Some clones in this sample may be carry-over from other donors' samples.

The table lists this clonotype with many counts. At one end, the junction sequence differs from germline, possibly due to a read error. This sequence joins TRBV12-3 or TRBV12-4 and TRBJ2-1, with 12 positions matching TRBD2. The CDR3 loop spans 12 amino acids. This CDR3 is CASSSDLAGGLF. CDR3 nucleotides: TGTGCCAGCAGTTCGGACCTAGCGGGAGGGCTCTTC.

Ten or more counts support this clonotype. V gene TRBV29-1 combines with J gene TRBJ1-5, with TRBD1 as a possible D gene (6 bases). The CDR3 extends over 13 amino acids. CDR1 is SQVTM and CDR2 is ANQGSEA in the germline V gene. With 6 bases removed from V and 4 bases from J, the gap between germline ends came to 13 bases. CDR3 sequence reads: CSVAGQNNQPQHF. The CDR3 region has the DNA TGCAGCGTCGCTGGACAGAATAATCAGCCCCAGCATTTT.

The V call is TRBV5-8, the J call TRBJ1-2; D may be TRBD1 (5 bases). The CDR3 has 14 residues. CDR1 SGHTS and CDR2 YDEGEE come from the germline V gene. Trimming shortened V by 4 bases and J by 3 bases, and 13 bases separated the two germline ends. The CDR3 nucleotides read TGTGCCAGCAGCCAATTTCGACAGCACTATGGCTACACCTTC. Translation: CASSQFRQHYGYTF.

This clonotype came up many times. The chain is built from TRBV20-1 and TRBJ2-7; TRBD2 matches 10 bases. CDR1 is DFQATT and CDR2 is SNEGSKA in the germline V gene (reference sequence). Trimming at V came to 3 bases and at J to 4 bases, leaving 9 bases not matched to a gene. This CDR3 contains 15 residues. The CDR3 here is CSARGEAGGAYEQYF. The CDR3 bases are TGCAGTGCTAGGGGCGAAGCGGGAGGGGCGTACGAGCAGTACTTC.

Concerning this clonotype itself: As the CDR3 is not closed by the conserved phenylalanine or tryptophan, this likely results from a read error. The DNA is omitted, as the CDR3 cannot be located on it reliably, and the CDR3 follows TCRdb's listing. The chain couples TRBV7-8 to TRBJ2-7; TRBD1 reflects the table's D call only, with no check against the DNA. CDR1 is SGHVS and CDR2 is FQNEAQ in the germline V gene. The CDR3 spans 8 amino acids, including both terminal residues. The chain's CDR3 is CASSLVGQ.

This clonotype has at least ten counts. The chain uses TRBV5-4 and TRBJ2-7, with D hard to call. Trimming left V 0 bases short and J 6 bases short, with 13 bases between. Germline CDR1 SGHNT, CDR2 YYREEE (reference sequence). This CDR3 comprises 14 residues. CDR3 sequence reads: CASSLGKGSGEQYF. The CDR3, as DNA: TGTGCCAGCAGCTTGGGGAAGGGATCGGGCGAGCAGTACTTC.

This clonotype has at least ten counts. The V call is TRBV20-1, the J call TRBJ1-4, with 11 bases fitting TRBD1. The CDR3 loop spans 15 amino acids. Germline V gives CDR1 DFQATT, CDR2 SNEGSKA (reference sequence). V dropped 5 bases and J dropped 7; count of bases not matched to a gene: 9. Here the CDR3 DNA reads TGCAGTGCTCGAAGTCCGGGACAGGGGGTTGAAAAACTGTTTTTT. Translating it yields CSARSPGQGVEKLFF.

This clonotype showed up just a few times. The chain has TRBV28 and TRBJ1-3; D is unresolved. Deletions cut 6 bases from V and 0 bases from J, with 15 bases between. CDR3 length: 16 amino acids. Germline V gene data show CDR1 as MDHEN and CDR2 as SYDVKM. The CDR3 DNA follows: TGTGCCAGCAGCCCACCCGGACCGATCTCTGGAAACACCATATATTTT. Translated: CASSPPGPISGNTIYF.

The chain is built from TRBV5-1 and TRBJ2-5; D perhaps matches TRBD1 (6 bases). The germline gives CDR1 SGHRS, CDR2 YFSETQ. The CDR3 has 13 amino acids. Trimming took 5 bases from V and 0 from J, leaving 8 bases between them. The DNA of the CDR3 is TGCGCCAGCAGTGGGACAAACCAAGAGACCCAGTACTTC. Its translation is CASSGTNQETQYF.

Details on this clonotype: This CDR3 is missing its conserved last phenylalanine or tryptophan, likely due to a read error. The chain is built from TRBV19 and TRBJ1-2, with TRBD1 matching over 8 bases. Trimming cost V 5 bases and J 4 bases; bases outside gene matches: 12. The CDR3 totals 16 residues. Germline V gives CDR1 LNHDA, CDR2 SQIVND (reference sequence). CDR3 nucleotide sequence: TGTGCCAGTAGTCCCCTCGGGGCAGGGGGCGCCTATGGCTACACCCTC. This translates into CASSPLGAGGAYGYTL.

The chain is built from TRBV5-5 and TRBJ1-2, with 8 bases fitting TRBD1. The CDR3 covers 14 residues. V dropped 0 bases and J dropped 8; count of bases not matched to a gene: 6. CDR1 and CDR2 (germline): SGHKS, YYEKEE (reference sequence). This CDR3 is CASSLDRGEWGYTF. CDR3 bases: TGTGCCAGCAGCTTGGACAGGGGGGAGTGGGGCTACACCTTC.

This clonotype was detected a few times. A much larger clone is a single base away; this may be a read error. V is TRBV4-1 and J is TRBJ2-1; 8 bases align to TRBD2. The CDR3 totals 18 residues. Germline V gives CDR1 MGHRA, CDR2 YSYEKL. J gave up 3 bases and V 4 bases, and 14 bases lay outside the gene matches. The CDR3 here is CASSPSLGGGTIYNEQFF. The CDR3 DNA reads as TGCGCCAGCAGCCCGTCTCTCGGGGGGGGCACGATCTACAATGAGCAGTTCTTC.

There are a few counts of this clonotype. The chain links TRBV28 to TRBJ1-4, with D unresolved. Germline-derived CDR1 and CDR2 are MDHEN and SYDVKM. The CDR3 has 13 residues. The V and J ends lost 5 bases and 2 bases respectively, with 6 bases between them. CDR3 residues: CASSRSTNEKLFF. The DNA for the CDR3 is TGTGCCAGCAGTCGAAGTACTAATGAAAAACTGTTTTTT.

This clonotype has at least ten counts. The chain employs TRBV24-1 and TRBJ2-3, with 14 nucleotides matching TRBD2. CDR1 is KGHDR and CDR2 is SFDVKD in the germline V gene. The CDR3 runs 19 residues. V lost 4 bases, J lost 2 bases, and 10 bases stayed unmatched. The CDR3 bases are TGTGCCACCAGTGACCCGGGACTAGCGGGAGTCGATTTCACAGATACGCAGTATTTT. Its translation is CATSDPGLAGVDFTDTQYF.